This is a list of T cell receptor beta chains from one sample in a study of T cells of healthy individuals. Via MiXCR, TCRdb re-called the 5' RACE reads, giving one row per CDR3 protein. The sample yields roughly 87,000 distinct CDR3 sequences, about 16% seen once. The receptors were gathered from a human donor in good health. Both conserved end residues are part of each CDR3. Each record gives: J gene, V gene, CDR3 protein.

TRBJ1-4,TRBV7-2,CASSHSAGKEKLFF
TRBJ1-4,TRBV12-3/TRBV12-4,CASSRYRGATNEKLFF
TRBJ1-2,TRBV4-3,CASSQDYSIRTGQYTF
TRBJ2-3,TRBV28,CASRLTGEADTQYF
TRBJ2-3,TRBV20-1,CSALAGDTDTQYF
TRBJ1-4,TRBV27,CASSLVGGNEKLFF
TRBJ1-5,TRBV20-1,CSARETGYGQPQHF
TRBJ2-7,TRBV5-6,CASSLYDQMDRISYEQYF
TRBJ2-7,TRBV19,CASSISLGYEQYF
TRBJ2-1,TRBV11-2,CASSPSGPYNEQFF
TRBJ2-7,TRBV7-6,CASSFPRDGYYEQYF
TRBJ1-2,TRBV27,CASSFQGKGGYGYTF
TRBJ2-5,TRBV6-5,CASSYGASAGETQYF
TRBJ2-1,TRBV7-2,CASRLSFGPYNEQFF
TRBJ2-3,TRBV2,CASRRDLTDTQYF
TRBJ2-3,TRBV7-9,CASSLSRSTDTQYF
TRBJ1-1,TRBV15,CATSRGPSNTEAFF
TRBJ1-3,TRBV7-8,CASSLRQDAGNTIYF
TRBJ2-5,TRBV28,CASSSSGTIQETQYF
TRBJ1-2,TRBV29-1,CSVGAGANYGYTF
TRBJ2-7,TRBV29-1,CSVCTGQGFQEQYF
TRBJ2-7,TRBV6-2/TRBV6-3,CASSYASRTGGPVGSYEQYF
TRBJ1-1,TRBV10-3,CAIRGPGGGAEAFF
TRBJ1-3,TRBV12-3/TRBV12-4,CASSDYDRGNTIYF
TRBJ1-1,TRBV7-2,CASSLIPEAFF
TRBJ2-6,TRBV27,CASSPVGGGIAGANVLTF
TRBJ2-3,TRBV7-3,CASSFSSGGSTDTQYF
TRBJ2-5,TRBV2,CASSVGPGVTQYF
TRBJ2-1,TRBV6-1,CASSFDGGSYNEQFF
TRBJ2-7,TRBV5-1,CASSLYRGSYEQYF
TRBJ2-1,TRBV6-5,CACSRRGGQTSYNEQFF
TRBJ1-2,TRBV13,CASSYPEGNYGYTF
TRBJ2-5,TRBV11-1,CASSLVRAGGQETQYF
TRBJ2-2,TRBV2,CASSEAGWELFF
TRBJ2-5,TRBV27,CASSPRLAGGKETQYF
TRBJ2-1,TRBV7-3,CASSLLAATYNEQFF
TRBJ1-1,TRBV29-1,CSVEDLIRPEAFF